These T cell receptor beta chains were read from a single sample in a study of technical replicates of blood from a handful of donors. The protocol was immunoSEQ multiplex PCR, while the TCRdb copy is restricted to in-frame clones and leaves out a portion. The table shows some 78,000 clones, with approximately 95% occurring only once. What was sequenced was T cells isolated from PBMCs. These receptors were taken from a human donor in good health. Each CDR3 is given with its conserved first and last residue. The D gene is left open where the match is weak. A clone size is listed for some rows: how often the clone was seen (once, few, many), or a class if it is expanded.

length	D	V	size	J	DNA	CDR3
15	TRBD1	TRBV7-9	-	TRBJ1-2	TGTGCCAGCAGCATACCGGGACAGGGGGTCGATGGCTACACCTTC	CASSIPGQGVDGYTF
13	-	TRBV5-1	-	TRBJ1-3	TGCGCCAGCAGCCCCACAGGGACGGCCACCATATATTTT	CASSPTGTATIYF
15	-	TRBV5-1	-	TRBJ1-1	TGCGCCAGCAGCATTATCACCGGAGGTAGCACTGAAGCTTTCTTT	CASSIITGGSTEAFF
14	-	TRBV10-2	-	TRBJ2-7	TGCGCCAGCAAGATCGGGAGCCCCCCCTACGAGCAGTACTTC	CASKIGSPPYEQYF
15	-	TRBV25-1	once	TRBJ1-1	TGTGCCAGCAGTTTCCAGGGTACGGTGAACACTGAAGCTTTCTTT	CASSFQGTVNTEAFF
18	-	TRBV4-2	-	TRBJ2-1	TGTGCCAGCAGCCAAGATCCGGGGGACTCAAGCTCCTACAATGAGCAGTTCTTC	CASSQDPGDSSSYNEQFF
17	TRBD1	TRBV7-6	once	TRBJ2-2	TGTGCCAGCAGCTTAGGACAGGGCGGGTTAATCTCCGGGGAGCTGTTTTTT	CASSLGQGGLISGELFF
17	TRBD2	TRBV7-6	-	TRBJ2-6	TGTGCCAGCAGCGACCAGGTCCCGGGAGGAGGGGCCAACGTCCTGACTTTC	CASSDQVPGGGANVLTF
13	TRBD2	TRBV6-1	-	TRBJ2-5	TGTGCCAGCGAGGGACTAGCGGGAGAGACCCAGTACTTC	CASEGLAGETQYF
14	-	TRBV28	-	TRBJ1-3	TGTGCCAGCAGTCCAGTGGACAGTCGAAACACCATATATTTT	CASSPVDSRNTIYF
14	-	TRBV7-2	-	TRBJ2-5	TGTGCCAGCAGCCGTACAGGCATAGGGGAGACCCAGTACTTC	CASSRTGIGETQYF
13	-	TRBV2	once	TRBJ2-1	TGTGCCAGCAGAGGGACTTTGCTCAATGAGCAGTTCTTC	CASRGTLLNEQFF
12	-	TRBV5-6	-	TRBJ2-4	TGTGCCAGCACAGGGATGGAAAACATTCAGTACTTC	CASTGMENIQYF
14	-	TRBV6-1	-	TRBJ1-4	TGTGCCAGCAAGAGCGGGGAAAGCGGTGAAAAACTGTTTTTT	CASKSGESGEKLFF
21	TRBD2	TRBV10-3	once	TRBJ2-3	TGTGCCATCAGTGAGTCGAAATCGTCGGCTAGCGGGGGCCTTAGCACAGATACGCAGTATTTT	CAISESKSSASGGLSTDTQYF
19	TRBD2	TRBV7-9	-	TRBJ2-1	TGTGCCAGCAGCTCGCGGACTAGCGGGAGATGGGGGCCCTACAATGAGCAGTTCTTC	CASSSRTSGRWGPYNEQFF
16	TRBD2	TRBV5-1	-	TRBJ2-3	TGCGCCAGCAGCTTGGGCGTAGCGGGGGGCACAGATACGCAGTATTTT	CASSLGVAGGTDTQYF
19	TRBD1	TRBV5-6	-	TRBJ2-2	TGTGCCAGCAGCTCGGCCTATGGACAGGGGTCCCTTGGGACCGGGGAGCTGTTTTTT	CASSSAYGQGSLGTGELFF
14	-	TRBV7-9	-	TRBJ2-7	TGTGCCAGCAGCTTCCCAGCGGCCCACTACGAGCAGTACTTC	CASSFPAAHYEQYF
13	-	TRBV5-1	-	TRBJ1-2	TGCGCCAGCAGCCCGGGACTCGGGGATGGCTACACCTTC	CASSPGLGDGYTF
13	-	TRBV30	-	TRBJ1-2	TGTGCCTGTCCCAGGATAACTAACTATGGCTACACCTTC	CACPRITNYGYTF
17	-	TRBV18	once	TRBJ2-5	TGTGCCAGCTCACCACCATGGGCAGGGGCAAGCCAAGAGACCCAGTACTTC	CASSPPWAGASQETQYF
13	-	TRBV6-6	-	TRBJ2-7	TGTGCCAGCAGTTACCGGGAGACAAGTCTTGGGGACTTC	CASSYRETSLGDF
16	-	TRBV6-5	-	TRBJ2-1	TGTGCCAGCAGTTACACCGGGTCTAACTCCTACAATGAGCAGTTCTTC	CASSYTGSNSYNEQFF
15	TRBD2	TRBV10-2	-	TRBJ2-1	TGCGCCAGCACCCGAAGCGGGAGGGCCAGCGATGAGCAGTTCTTC	CASTRSGRASDEQFF
17	TRBD2	TRBV11-2	-	TRBJ2-1	TGTGCCAGCAGAGACTTACCCGGGACTAGCGGGAACAATGAGCAGTTCTTC	CASRDLPGTSGNNEQFF
15	TRBD2	TRBV10-3	-	TRBJ2-7	TGTGCCATCAGTGCCCAGACTAGCGTAAACTACGAGCAGTACTTC	CAISAQTSVNYEQYF
14	-	TRBV28	-	TRBJ2-7	TGTGCCAGCAGAACCGGGTCCTCCTATTGGGAGCAGTACTTC	CASRTGSSYWEQYF
15	TRBD2	TRBV7-9	-	TRBJ2-7	TGTGCCAGCAGCTTACGGGGGGGCTCTTTAGGAGAGCAGTACTTC	CASSLRGGSLGEQYF
11	-	TRBV10-2	-	TRBJ2-7	TGCGCCAGTCGCGGGGTCTACGAGCAGTACTTC	CASRGVYEQYF
12	TRBD1	TRBV29-1	-	TRBJ2-7	TGCAGCGTCAACAGGGGTAACTACGAGCAGTACTTC	CSVNRGNYEQYF
14	-	TRBV29-1	once	TRBJ2-3	TGCAGCGTTGATCAAAACAGGGTTACAGATACGCAGTATTTT	CSVDQNRVTDTQYF
12	-	TRBV29-1	-	TRBJ1-2	TGCAGCGTGGGCTCCAGTGGCTATGGCTACACCTTC	CSVGSSGYGYTF
14	-	TRBV19	-	TRBJ2-7	TGTGCCAGTAGTATAGAGCTTACCTATTACGAGCAGTACTTC	CASSIELTYYEQYF
14	TRBD1	TRBV7-9	-	TRBJ2-5	TGTGCCAGCACCTTCGGGACAGGCAAAGAGACCCAGTACTTC	CASTFGTGKETQYF
13	-	TRBV2	-	TRBJ1-2	TGTGCCAGCAGTGAAGGGGGCCCCTATGGCTACACCTTC	CASSEGGPYGYTF
16	TRBD1	TRBV10-1	-	TRBJ2-2	TGCGCCAGCAGTGAGTCAAGGACAGGTGGCACCGGGGAGCTGTTTTTT	CASSESRTGGTGELFF
12	-	TRBV7-9	-	TRBJ1-4	TGTGCCAGCAGCTTAACAGGAAGGGAACTGTTTTTT	CASSLTGRELFF
15	-	TRBV27	-	TRBJ2-5	TGTGCCAGCAGTTGGGACAGGGGAAGCGGGAGGGCCCTGGACTTC	CASSWDRGSGRALDF
15	-	TRBV28	-	TRBJ2-7	TGTGCCAGCAGTTTCTCAGCGGGCGGCTCCTACGAGCAGTACTTC	CASSFSAGGSYEQYF
14	-	TRBV6-6	-	TRBJ2-7	TGTGCCAGCAGTTACTCGACAGTTTCCTACGAGCAGTACTTC	CASSYSTVSYEQYF
17	TRBD2	TRBV10-1	-	TRBJ2-1	TGCGCCAGCAGTAAGGGGAATGCGGGGGGGCCGGGGAATGAGCAGTTCTTC	CASSKGNAGGPGNEQFF
12	-	TRBV25-1	-	TRBJ2-3	TGTGCCAGCAGTGAACGAACTGATACGCAGTATTTT	CASSERTDTQYF
15	-	TRBV11-2	-	TRBJ1-1	TGTGCCAGCAGGTCTCTCGGCAGGGTGAACACTGAAGCTTTCTTT	CASRSLGRVNTEAFF
14	TRBD1	TRBV6-5	-	TRBJ1-2	TGTGCCAGCAGTTACCGGGACAGAGACTATGGCTACACCTTC	CASSYRDRDYGYTF
17	-	TRBV28	once	TRBJ2-5	TGTGCCAGCAGTTTAGATCGGGCTAGCGAAACTCAAGAGACCCAGTACTTC	CASSLDRASETQETQYF
17	-	TRBV11-3	-	TRBJ1-2	TGTGCCAGCAGCTTAGACCTTGCGGGCCATGGCGACTATGGCTACACCTTC	CASSLDLAGHGDYGYTF
15	TRBD1	TRBV28	once	TRBJ2-4	TGTGCCAGCACGGAAGCAGGACAGGGGGAAAACATTCAGTACTTC	CASTEAGQGENIQYF
12	-	TRBV6-5	-	TRBJ2-1	TGTGCCAGCAGTCCAGGGGGGTATGAGCAGTTCTTC	CASSPGGYEQFF
14	TRBD1	TRBV30	-	TRBJ2-3	TGTGCCTGGACAGGGGGCGGGTGGACAGATACGCAGTATTTT	CAWTGGGWTDTQYF
14	-	TRBV19	-	TRBJ2-7	TGTGCCAGTAGGTCAGGCCCCTTAATACAGGAGCAGTACTTC	CASRSGPLIQEQYF
11	-	TRBV20-1	-	TRBJ2-5	TGCAGTGCTAGTGAGGAAGAGACCCAGTACTTC	CSASEEETQYF
15	-	TRBV6-1	-	TRBJ1-2	TGTGCCAGCACGCGGGGGACACCGAATCACTATGGCTACACCTTC	CASTRGTPNHYGYTF
12	-	TRBV4-1	-	TRBJ2-7	TGCGCCAGCAGCGGGGGGTCCTACGAGCAGTACTTC	CASSGGSYEQYF
16	TRBD1	TRBV27	-	TRBJ1-5	TGTGCCAGCAGTGCTACTATCGGGACAGGATATCAGCCCCAGCATTTT	CASSATIGTGYQPQHF
18	TRBD2	TRBV29-1	-	TRBJ2-1	TGCAGCGTTGAAGAGGTAGCGGGAGGGCCCCAATCCTACAATGAGCAGTTCTTC	CSVEEVAGGPQSYNEQFF
14	-	TRBV2	-	TRBJ1-2	TGTGCCAGCAGTCTGTCAGGGGTGGACTATGGCTACACCTTC	CASSLSGVDYGYTF